Listed here are 10 T cell receptor beta chains from one sample, sequenced in a study of Graves' ophthalmopathy and Graves' hyperthyroidism. The study amplified TCR beta CDR3 regions using RNA transcripts. HTBI primers served in a first-round RT-PCR, which a second-round multiplex PCR followed. TCRdb itself ran the multiplex PCR reads through MiXCR, one entry per CDR3 protein. The sample shows 300,000 to 400,000 distinct CDR3 sequences, roughly a sixth of them seen only once. The sequencing input was peripheral blood. Every receptor here comes from an adult man with Graves' ophthalmopathy.

Ten or more counts support this clonotype. The rearrangement joins TRBV15 to TRBJ2-5; tentatively, D is TRBD2 (5 bases). V was cut by 0 bases and J by 4 bases, with 9 bases left in between. Germline V lookup: CDR1 LNHNV, CDR2 YYDKDF (reference sequence). The CDR3 sequence is 14 residues long. CDR3 loop: CATSRDAGGETQYF. The CDR3 DNA reads TGTGCCACCAGCAGAGATGCGGGCGGAGAGACCCAGTACTTC.

This clonotype was picked up many times. The V gene is TRBV30, the J gene TRBJ1-5; perhaps TRBD1 as D (5 bases). Germline V gene data show CDR1 as GTSNPN and CDR2 as SVGIG (reference sequence). Trimming shortened V by 1 base and J by 11 bases, and 24 bases separated the two germline ends. This CDR3 has 16 residues. The CDR3 is CAWSGIGTSKASAQHF. The CDR3 DNA reads TGTGCCTGGAGTGGAATTGGGACTTCCAAAGCGTCGGCCCAGCATTTT.

The table lists this clonotype with many counts. The rearrangement links TRBV27 to TRBJ1-2, with 12 bases lining up with TRBD1. The CDR3 has 14 residues. V shed 6 bases and J 8 bases; nucleotides not matched to a gene: 7. Germline V CDR1 and CDR2: MNHEY, SMNVEV (reference sequence). Here the CDR3 reads CASSTRDRGRGYTF. As DNA, the CDR3 is TGTGCCAGCAGCACCCGGGACAGGGGGCGCGGCTACACCTTC.

This clonotype has at least ten counts. The J gene is TRBJ2-6, the V gene TRBV5-1; D gene uncertain. Trimming took off 1 base at V and 2 bases at J, with 4 bases between the two ends. The CDR3 totals 14 residues. Germline assignment: CDR1 SGHRS and CDR2 YFSETQ. The CDR3 DNA follows: TGCGCCAGCAGCTTGAACACTGGGGCCAACGTCCTGACTTTC. Translated: CASSLNTGANVLTF. The variable domain in full, with the rest retrieved from reference TRBV5-1 and TRBJ2-6, is KAGVTQTPRYLIKTRGQQVTLSCSPISGHRSVSWYQQTPGQGLQFLFEYFSETQRNKGNFPGRFSGRQFSNSRSEMNVSTLELGDSALYLCASSLNTGANVLTFGAGSRLTVL.

The chain is built from TRBV6-1 and TRBJ2-7; D is undetermined. The CDR3 is 15 residues long. Germline V CDR1 and CDR2: MNHNS, SASEGT. V was shortened by 6 bases and J by 0 bases, with 15 bases between the two germline ends. CDR3 protein: CASRPGPGGSYEQYF. The CDR3 DNA follows: TGTGCCAGCAGGCCTGGACCGGGCGGCTCCTACGAGCAGTACTTC.

This clonotype was detected a few times. A read error may be the cause here, since a much bigger clone is one base away. The rearrangement links TRBV7-2 to TRBJ2-7; 12 positions match TRBD2. The CDR3 has 17 residues. V lost 6 bases and J lost 6; bases outside the gene matches: 15. CDR1 and CDR2 (germline): SGHTA, FQGNSA. Written as DNA, the CDR3 is TGTGCCAGCAGTCTAGCGGGGGGGCCCCTAGGGGTTGGCGAGCAGTACTTC. This sequence encodes CASSLAGGPLGVGEQYF.

This clonotype was seen ten or more times. The CDR3 region has the DNA TGTGCCAGCAGCCTAGCGCAAAAAGAGACCCAGTACTTC. It yields the protein CASSLAQKETQYF. The rearrangement joins TRBV6-2 or TRBV6-3 to TRBJ2-5; possibly TRBD2 for D (6 bases). CDR3 size: 13 residues. Per germline, CDR1 MNHEY and CDR2 SVGEGT. The ends were cut back, 6 bases at V and 3 bases at J, with 11 bases in the middle.

This clonotype was counted at least ten times. The chain couples TRBV29-1 to TRBJ2-1; D perhaps matches TRBD1 (6 bases). The germline V gene encodes CDR1 SQVTM and CDR2 ANQGSEA. Deletions cut 2 bases from V and 7 bases from J, with 6 bases between. CDR3 size: 11 residues. Here the CDR3 reads CSVEQGNEQFF. The CDR3 nucleotides are TGCAGCGTTGAACAGGGGAATGAGCAGTTCTTC.

This clonotype was picked up many times. This sequence joins TRBV15 and TRBJ1-3; no clear D. The CDR3 is made up of 14 amino acids. Trimming stripped 0 bases from V and 2 bases from J, with 5 bases between. The germline V gene has CDR1 LNHNV and CDR2 YYDKDF (reference sequence). CDR3 sequence: CATSRDSTGNTIYF. The CDR3 nucleotides read TGTGCCACCAGCAGAGACAGTACTGGAAACACCATATATTTT.

This clonotype has ten or more counts. At one end, the junction sequence differs from germline, possibly due to a read error. J is TRBJ2-7 and V is TRBV5-1; D perhaps matches TRBD2 (6 bases). Germline CDR1 SGHRS, CDR2 YFSETQ. The CDR3 is 16 residues long. This CDR3 is CAGSLEPSDKDYEQYF. The CDR3 region has the DNA TGCGCCGGCAGCTTGGAGCCTAGCGATAAAGACTACGAGCAGTACTTC.